The clone carrying this T cell receptor (beta chain) turned up a few times. This record belongs to a study of regulatory T cells in long-lasting Graves disease. Building of the TCR beta libraries involved iRepertoire HTBI primers and Arm-PCR of CDR3 regions. TCRdb fed the multiplex PCR reads into MiXCR, producing one record per CDR3 protein. The sample shows some 450,000 distinct CDR3 sequences, about 15% of them seen only once. V lost 3 bases and J lost 13, with 10 bases in between. The length of the CDR3 is 11 residues. Germline V lookup: CDR1 MNHEY, CDR2 SMNVEV (reference sequence). Documented time point: newly diagnosed GD, antithyroid drugs for less than 3 months. PBMC-derived RNA was used for the TCR library. These data were also filed under a second study, of T cells in Graves' hyperthyroidism and ophthalmopathy. As reported in that work: During a first-round RT-PCR of the TCR CDR3, the HTBI primer set was used. Ophthalmopathy was distinguished from stable hyperthyroidism by 13 V-J signatures.

The V and J genes are TRBV27 and TRBJ2-1, with D perhaps matching TRBD1 (5 bases). This sample comprised peripheral blood mononuclear cells (PBMCs), obtained at new diagnosis, from a patient treated with antithyroid drugs. The source of this sequence is a woman aged 30 to 39 with Graves disease. This CDR3 is CASSLDTNQFF. Written as DNA, the CDR3 is TGTGCCAGCAGTTTGGACACGAACCAGTTCTTC.